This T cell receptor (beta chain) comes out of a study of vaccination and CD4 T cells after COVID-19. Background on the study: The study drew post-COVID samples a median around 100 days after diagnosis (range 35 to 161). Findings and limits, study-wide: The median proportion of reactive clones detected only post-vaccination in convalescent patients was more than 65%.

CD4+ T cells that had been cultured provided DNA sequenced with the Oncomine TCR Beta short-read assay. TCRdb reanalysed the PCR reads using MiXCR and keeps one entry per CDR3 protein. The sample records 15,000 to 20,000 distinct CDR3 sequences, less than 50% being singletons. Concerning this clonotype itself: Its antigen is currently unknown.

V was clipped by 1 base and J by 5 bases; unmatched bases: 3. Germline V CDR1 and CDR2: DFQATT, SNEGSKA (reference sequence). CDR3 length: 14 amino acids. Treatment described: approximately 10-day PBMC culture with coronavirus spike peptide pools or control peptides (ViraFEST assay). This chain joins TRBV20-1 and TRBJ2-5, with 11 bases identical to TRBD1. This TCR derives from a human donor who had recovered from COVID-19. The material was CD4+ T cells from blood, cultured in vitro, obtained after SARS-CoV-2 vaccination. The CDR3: CSARGTGGGETQYF. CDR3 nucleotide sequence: TGCAGTGCTAGAGGGACAGGGGGCGGGGAGACCCAGTACTTC.